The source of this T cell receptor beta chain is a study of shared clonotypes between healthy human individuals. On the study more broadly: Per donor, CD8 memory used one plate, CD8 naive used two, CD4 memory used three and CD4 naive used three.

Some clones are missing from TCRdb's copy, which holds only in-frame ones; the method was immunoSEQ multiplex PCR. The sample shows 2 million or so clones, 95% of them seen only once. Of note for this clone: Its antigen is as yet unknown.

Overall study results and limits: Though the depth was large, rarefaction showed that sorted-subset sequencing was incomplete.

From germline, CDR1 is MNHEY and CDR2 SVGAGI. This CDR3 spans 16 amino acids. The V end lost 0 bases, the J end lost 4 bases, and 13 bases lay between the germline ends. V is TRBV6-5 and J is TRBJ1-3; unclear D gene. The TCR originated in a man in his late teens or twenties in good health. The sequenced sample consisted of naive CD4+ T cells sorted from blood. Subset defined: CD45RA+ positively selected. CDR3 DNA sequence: TGTGCCAGCAGTTACTCGAGTGCTTTGGGCGGAAACACCATATATTTT. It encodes CASSYSSALGGNTIYF.